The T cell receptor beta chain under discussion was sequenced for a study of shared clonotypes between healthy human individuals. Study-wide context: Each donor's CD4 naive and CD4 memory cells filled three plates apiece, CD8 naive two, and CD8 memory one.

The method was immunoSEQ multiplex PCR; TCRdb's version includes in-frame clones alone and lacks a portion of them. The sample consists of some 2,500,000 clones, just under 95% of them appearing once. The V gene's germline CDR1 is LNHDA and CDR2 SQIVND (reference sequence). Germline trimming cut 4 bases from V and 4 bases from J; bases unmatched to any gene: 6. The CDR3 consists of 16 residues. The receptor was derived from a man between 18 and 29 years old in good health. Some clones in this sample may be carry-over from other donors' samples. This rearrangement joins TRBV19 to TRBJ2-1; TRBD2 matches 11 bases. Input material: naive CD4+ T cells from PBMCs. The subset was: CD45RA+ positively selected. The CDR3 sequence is CASSRPGTSGYNEQFF. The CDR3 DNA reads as TGTGCCAGTAGTAGACCCGGGACTAGCGGATACAATGAGCAGTTCTTC.